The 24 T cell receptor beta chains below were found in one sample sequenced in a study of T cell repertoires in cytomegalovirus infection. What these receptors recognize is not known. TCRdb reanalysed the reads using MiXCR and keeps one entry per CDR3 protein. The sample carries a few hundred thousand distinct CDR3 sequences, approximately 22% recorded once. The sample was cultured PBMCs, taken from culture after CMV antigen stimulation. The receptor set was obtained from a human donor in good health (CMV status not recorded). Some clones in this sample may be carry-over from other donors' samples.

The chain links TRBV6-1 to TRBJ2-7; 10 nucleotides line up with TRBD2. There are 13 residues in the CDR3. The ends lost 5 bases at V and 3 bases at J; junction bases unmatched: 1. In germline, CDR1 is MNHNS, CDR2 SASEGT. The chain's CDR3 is CASSRTSGYEQYF. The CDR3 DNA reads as TGTGCCAGCAGTCGGACTAGCGGCTACGAGCAGTACTTC.

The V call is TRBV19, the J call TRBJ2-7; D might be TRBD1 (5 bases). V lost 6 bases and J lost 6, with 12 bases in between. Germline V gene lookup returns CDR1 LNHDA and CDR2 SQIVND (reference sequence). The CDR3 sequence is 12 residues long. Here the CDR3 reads CASSLDSAEQYF. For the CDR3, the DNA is TGTGCCAGTAGCCTCGACAGTGCCGAGCAGTACTTC.

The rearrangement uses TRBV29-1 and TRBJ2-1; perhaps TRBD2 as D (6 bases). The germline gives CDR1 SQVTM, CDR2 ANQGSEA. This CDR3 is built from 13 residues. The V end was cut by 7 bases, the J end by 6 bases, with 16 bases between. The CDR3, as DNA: TGCAGCGCTCGCCGGGAGATGGTCAATGAGCAGTTCTTC. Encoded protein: CSARREMVNEQFF.

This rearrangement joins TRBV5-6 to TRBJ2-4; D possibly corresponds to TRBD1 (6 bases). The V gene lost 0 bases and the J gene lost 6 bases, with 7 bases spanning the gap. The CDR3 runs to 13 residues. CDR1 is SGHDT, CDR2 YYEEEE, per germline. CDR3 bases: TGTGCCAGCAGCTTGGCAGGGGCAAACATTCAGTACTTC. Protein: CASSLAGANIQYF.

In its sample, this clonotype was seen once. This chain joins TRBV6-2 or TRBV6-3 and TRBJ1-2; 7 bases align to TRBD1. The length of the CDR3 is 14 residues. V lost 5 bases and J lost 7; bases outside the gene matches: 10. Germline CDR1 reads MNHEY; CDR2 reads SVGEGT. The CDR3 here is CASSRRQGVSGYTF. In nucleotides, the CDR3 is TGTGCCAGCAGTAGACGACAGGGAGTGTCTGGCTACACCTTC.

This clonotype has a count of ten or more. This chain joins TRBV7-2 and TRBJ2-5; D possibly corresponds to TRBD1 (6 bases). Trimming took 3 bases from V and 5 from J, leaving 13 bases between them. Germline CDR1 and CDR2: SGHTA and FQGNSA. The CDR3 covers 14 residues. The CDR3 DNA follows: TGTGCCAGCAGCTTGAGGGGGTTTCAGGAGACCCAGTACTTC. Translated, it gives CASSLRGFQETQYF.

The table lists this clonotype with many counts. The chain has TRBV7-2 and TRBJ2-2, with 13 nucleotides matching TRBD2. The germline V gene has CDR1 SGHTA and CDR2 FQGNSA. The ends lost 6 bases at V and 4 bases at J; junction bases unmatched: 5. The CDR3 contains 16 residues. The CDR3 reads CASRFTSGRGTGELFF. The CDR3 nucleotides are TGTGCCAGCAGATTTACTAGCGGGAGGGGCACCGGGGAGCTGTTTTTT.

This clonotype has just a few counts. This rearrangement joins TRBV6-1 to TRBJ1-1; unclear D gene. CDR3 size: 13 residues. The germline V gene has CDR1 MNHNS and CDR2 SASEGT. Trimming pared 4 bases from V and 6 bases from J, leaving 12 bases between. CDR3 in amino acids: CASSADGEAEAFF. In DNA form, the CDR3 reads TGTGCCAGCAGTGCCGACGGAGAGGCTGAAGCTTTCTTT.

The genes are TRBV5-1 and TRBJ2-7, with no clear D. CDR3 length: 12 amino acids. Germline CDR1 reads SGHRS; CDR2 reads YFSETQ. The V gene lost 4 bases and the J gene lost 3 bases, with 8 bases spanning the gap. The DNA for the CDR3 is TGCGCCAGCAGCCCTTCCGACTACGAGCAGTACTTC. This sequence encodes CASSPSDYEQYF.

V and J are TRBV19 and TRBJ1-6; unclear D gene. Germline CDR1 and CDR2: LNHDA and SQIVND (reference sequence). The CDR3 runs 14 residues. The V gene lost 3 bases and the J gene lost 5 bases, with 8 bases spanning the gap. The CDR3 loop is CASSITGNNSPLHF. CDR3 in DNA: TGTGCCAGTAGTATCACGGGAAATAATTCACCCCTCCACTTT.

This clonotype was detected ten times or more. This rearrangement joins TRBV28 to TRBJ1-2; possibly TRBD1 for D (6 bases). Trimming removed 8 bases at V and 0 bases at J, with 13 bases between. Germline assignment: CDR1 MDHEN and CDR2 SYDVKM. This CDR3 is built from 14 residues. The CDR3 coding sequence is TGTGCCAGCGCGACAGGACTAACTAACTATGGCTACACCTTC. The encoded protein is CASATGLTNYGYTF.

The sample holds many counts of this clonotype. For the CDR3, the DNA is TGTGCCAGCAGCTCGGGACAGGGGAGGAATGAGCAGTTCTTC. Its protein is CASSSGQGRNEQFF. This sequence joins TRBV7-3 and TRBJ2-1; 10 bases align to TRBD1. Trimming removed 4 bases from V and 7 bases from J; junction bases left unmatched: 4. Germline CDR1 is SGHTA and CDR2 is FQGTGA. CDR3 size: 14 residues.

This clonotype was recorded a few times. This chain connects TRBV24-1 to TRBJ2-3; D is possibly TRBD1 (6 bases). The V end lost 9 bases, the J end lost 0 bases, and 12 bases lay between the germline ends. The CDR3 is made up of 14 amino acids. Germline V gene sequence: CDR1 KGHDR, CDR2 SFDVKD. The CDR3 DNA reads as TGTGCCACCCAGGGGACGAGAAGCACAGATACGCAGTATTTT. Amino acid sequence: CATQGTRSTDTQYF.

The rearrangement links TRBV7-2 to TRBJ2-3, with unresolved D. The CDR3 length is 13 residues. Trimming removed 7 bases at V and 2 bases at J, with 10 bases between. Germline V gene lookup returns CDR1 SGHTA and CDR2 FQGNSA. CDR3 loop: CASKSRATDTQYF. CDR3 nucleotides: TGTGCCAGCAAGAGTAGAGCCACAGATACGCAGTATTTT.

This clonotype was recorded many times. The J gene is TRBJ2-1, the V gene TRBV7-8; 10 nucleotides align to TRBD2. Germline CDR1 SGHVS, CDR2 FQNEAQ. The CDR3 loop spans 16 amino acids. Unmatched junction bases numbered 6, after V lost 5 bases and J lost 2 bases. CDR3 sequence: CASSQDSGRTYNEQFF. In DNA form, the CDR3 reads TGTGCCAGCAGCCAAGATAGCGGGAGGACCTACAATGAGCAGTTCTTC.

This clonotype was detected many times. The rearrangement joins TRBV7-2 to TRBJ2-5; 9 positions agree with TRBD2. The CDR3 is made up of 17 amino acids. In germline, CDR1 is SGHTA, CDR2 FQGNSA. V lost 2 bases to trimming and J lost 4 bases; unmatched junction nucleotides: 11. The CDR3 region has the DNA TGTGCCAGCAGCTTATTCCCGCGCGGGAGGGCCGGAGAGACCCAGTACTTC. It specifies CASSLFPRGRAGETQYF.

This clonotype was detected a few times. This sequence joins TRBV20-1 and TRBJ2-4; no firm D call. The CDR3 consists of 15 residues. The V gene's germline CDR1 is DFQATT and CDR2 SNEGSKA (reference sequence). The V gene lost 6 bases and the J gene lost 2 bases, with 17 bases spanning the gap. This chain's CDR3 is CSATSGGPTKNIQYF. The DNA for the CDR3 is TGCAGTGCAACTTCGGGTGGCCCGACCAAAAACATTCAGTACTTC.

The CDR3 DNA is TGTGCCAGCAGCCTCGGACTAGCGGGAGTTGAGCAGTTCTTC. Translated: CASSLGLAGVEQFF. This chain links TRBV16 with TRBJ2-1; TRBD2 agrees at 13 bases. CDR1 and CDR2 from the germline V gene are KGHSY and FQNENV. Trimming at V came to 4 bases and at J to 9 bases, leaving 3 bases not matched to a gene. CDR3 length: 14 amino acids.

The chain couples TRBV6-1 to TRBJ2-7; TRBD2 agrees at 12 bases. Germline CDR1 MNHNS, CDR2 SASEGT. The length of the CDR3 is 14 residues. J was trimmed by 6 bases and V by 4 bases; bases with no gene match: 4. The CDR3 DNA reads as TGTGCCAGCAGTGCTAGCGGGAGGGCCAGCGAGCAGTACTTC. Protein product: CASSASGRASEQYF.

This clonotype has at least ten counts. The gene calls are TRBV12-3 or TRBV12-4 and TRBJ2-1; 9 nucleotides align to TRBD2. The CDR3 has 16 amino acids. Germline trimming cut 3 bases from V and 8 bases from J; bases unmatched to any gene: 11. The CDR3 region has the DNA TGTGCCAGCAGTTTCAAGGCGGGAGGGCCGAGGGATGAGCAGTTCTTC. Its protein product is CASSFKAGGPRDEQFF.

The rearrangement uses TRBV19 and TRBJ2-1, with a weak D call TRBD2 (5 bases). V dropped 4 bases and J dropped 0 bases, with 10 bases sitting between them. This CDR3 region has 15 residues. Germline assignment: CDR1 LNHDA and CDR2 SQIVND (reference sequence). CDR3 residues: CASSNRAASYNEQFF. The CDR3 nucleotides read TGTGCCAGTAGTAATCGAGCGGCCTCCTACAATGAGCAGTTCTTC.

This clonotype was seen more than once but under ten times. The chain's CDR3 is CASSNGQASYQETQYF. CDR3 DNA sequence: TGTGCCAGCAGTAATGGACAGGCATCCTATCAAGAGACCCAGTACTTC. The genes are TRBV28 and TRBJ2-5; 7 bases line up with TRBD1. Per the germline V gene, CDR1 is MDHEN and CDR2 is SYDVKM. J was trimmed by 2 bases and V by 5 bases; bases with no gene match: 11. The CDR3 totals 16 residues. The full variable domain, in which reference TRBV28 and TRBJ2-5 provide the parts outside the CDR3, is DVKVTQSSRYLVKRTGEKVFLECVQDMDHENMFWYRQDPGLGLRLIYFSYDVKMKEKGDIPEGYSVSREKKERFSLILESASTNQTSMYLCASSNGQASYQETQYFGPGTRLLVL.

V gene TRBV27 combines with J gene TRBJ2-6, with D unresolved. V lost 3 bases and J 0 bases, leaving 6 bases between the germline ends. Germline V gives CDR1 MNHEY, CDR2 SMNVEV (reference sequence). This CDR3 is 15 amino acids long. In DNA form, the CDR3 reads TGTGCCAGCAGTTTTTGGGGCTCTGGGGCCAACGTCCTGACTTTC. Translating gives CASSFWGSGANVLTF.

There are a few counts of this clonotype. CDR3 residues: CASSFGAWDTEAFF. CDR3 nucleotides: TGTGCCAGCAGCTTCGGGGCGTGGGACACTGAAGCTTTCTTT. V usage is TRBV11-2 and J usage is TRBJ1-1, with D perhaps TRBD1 (5 bases). Trimming cost V 3 bases and J 3 bases, with 11 bases left between them. Germline V gives CDR1 SGHAT, CDR2 FQNNGV. The CDR3 runs to 14 residues.